A single T cell receptor beta chain is shown here with its context. Its target is unknown. Germline V gives CDR1 MDHEN, CDR2 SYDVKM. The CDR3 has 14 residues. Scientists made TCR beta cDNA using 5'RACE template switching with UMIs. Reanalyzing the 5' RACE reads, TCRdb keeps one entry per CDR3 protein, without DNA. This repertoire includes about 550,000 distinct CDR3 sequences. The data belong to a study of T cells expressing NK-cell markers. Findings and caveats of the study: Leadership of the CD3+CD56-NKG2C+ fraction also belonged to these clonotypes in a few donors.

The chain links TRBV28 to TRBJ2-7; the TCRdb D gene call, TRBD1, has no DNA to confirm it. What was sequenced was blood T cells: a sorted CD56 or NKG2C T cell subset, CD4+ or CD8+ T cells, or bulk PBMC T cells (not recorded which). This clonotype originated in a man younger than 30 in good health. CDR3 protein: CASSQGGQGWEQYF.